Below, 6 T cell receptor beta chains from the same sample are listed, as sequenced in a study of technical replicates of blood from a few donors. Measured with immunoSEQ multiplex PCR; TCRdb has only the in-frame clones, and not every one. The sample holds almost 90,000 clones, about 95% seen once. The sequencing input was T cells isolated from PBMCs. The receptors were gathered from a human donor in good health.

V is TRBV6-5 and J is TRBJ2-5, with TRBD1 as a possible D gene (7 bases). In germline, CDR1 is MNHEY, CDR2 SVGAGI. The CDR3 is 15 amino acids. V lost 5 bases to trimming and J lost 1 base, with 14 bases between them. CDR3 loop: CASSASGGIQETQYF. The CDR3 DNA reads as TGTGCCAGCAGTGCCTCAGGGGGGATCCAAGAGACCCAGTACTTC.

This clone was recorded once. V and J are TRBV2 and TRBJ1-2; 9 bases match TRBD1. Germline CDR1 and CDR2: SNHLY and FYNNEI. Trimming at V came to 3 bases and at J to 10 bases, leaving 6 bases not matched to a gene. The CDR3 covers 13 residues. CDR3 amino acids: CASSEGQGFTYTF. CDR3 DNA sequence: TGTGCCAGCAGTGAGGGACAGGGTTTTACCTACACCTTC.

This chain joins TRBV7-3 and TRBJ1-2; TRBD1 aligns across 9 bases. The V gene end was trimmed by 6 bases and the J gene end by 6 bases; junction bases not matched to a gene: 11. Per the germline V gene, CDR1 is SGHTA and CDR2 is FQGTGA. This CDR3 has 15 residues. CDR3 nucleotides: TGTGCCAGCAGGTCTGGGACAGGGCACGAGGATGGCTACACCTTC. This sequence encodes CASRSGTGHEDGYTF.

The V call is TRBV7-9, the J call TRBJ2-7, with 9 bases fitting TRBD2. CDR3 length: 16 residues. Germline V gives CDR1 SEHNR, CDR2 FQNEAQ (reference sequence). V shed 5 bases, J shed 0 bases, and the junction held 8 bases outside the gene matches. The CDR3 nucleotides are TGTGCCAGCAGCCCGCTAGCGGGGAAGAGCTCCTACGAGCAGTACTTC. It yields the protein CASSPLAGKSSYEQYF.

The rearrangement joins TRBV27 to TRBJ2-7; maybe TRBD1 (5 bases). The V gene lost 3 bases and the J gene lost 3 bases, with 15 bases spanning the gap. This CDR3 has 15 residues. Germline CDR1 and CDR2: MNHEY and SMNVEV (reference sequence). CDR3 protein: CASSFARQTSYEQYF. The CDR3 region has the DNA TGTGCCAGCAGTTTCGCGAGACAGACAAGCTACGAGCAGTACTTC.

The rearrangement joins TRBV4-1 to TRBJ2-1; D gene ambiguous. Germline CDR1 is MGHRA and CDR2 is YSYEKL. This CDR3 region has 16 residues. Deletions cut 0 bases from V and 8 bases from J, with 17 bases between. The CDR3 sequence is CASSQDLNSGKDEQFF. CDR3 DNA: TGCGCCAGCAGCCAAGATCTAAACAGTGGAAAGGATGAGCAGTTCTTC.